The sequence of this TCR beta chain was determined in a study of OX40 agonist ivuxolimab in advanced cancers. Concerning this clone: Its antigen remains unknown.

Study observations and caveats: The study observed clonal expansion of CD4+ and CD8+ blood T cells by week 6 at 0.1 to 3.0 mg/kg.

The repertoire was sequenced with immunoSEQ multiplex PCR; TCRdb's copy has only in-frame clones and lacks some. The table lists roughly 75,000 clones, 85% to 90% of them singletons. The sampling schedule covered blood at baseline, cycle 4 day 1, and cycle 7 day 1. The CDR3 runs to 16 residues. CDR1 and CDR2 from the germline V gene are LNHNV and YYDKDF (reference sequence). The ends were cut back, 0 bases at V and 7 bases at J, with 15 bases in the middle. This material consisted of CD4+ or CD8+ T cells sorted from blood, taken in a trial of the OX40 agonist ivuxolimab. The chain combines TRBV15 with TRBJ2-2; weak D call: TRBD1 (5 bases). The receptor's source is an adult with an advanced solid tumor such as melanoma, head and neck, liver or kidney cancer. CDR3 sequence reads: CATSRDRQGDSGELFF. The CDR3 DNA sequence: TGTGCCACCAGCAGAGATCGGCAGGGTGATAGCGGGGAGCTGTTTTTT.